The table lists the clone carrying this T cell receptor (beta chain) with many counts. In TCRdb, the reads were re-called with MiXCR into one record per CDR3 protein. Counted here are nearly 550,000 distinct CDR3 sequences, 16% occurring once; the ten biggest clones make up approximately 24%. In germline, CDR1 is DFQATT, CDR2 SNEGSKA (reference sequence). CDR3 length: 14 residues. Trimming took off 3 bases at V and 7 bases at J, with 13 bases between the two ends. The sample is drawn from a study of T cell repertoires in cytomegalovirus infection. The clonotype comes from a human donor in good health (CMV status not recorded). Some clones in this sample may be carry-over from other donors' samples. The sequenced sample consisted of CD8+ T cells from PBMCs. This rearrangement joins TRBV20-1 to TRBJ1-6; D unclear. Here the CDR3 reads CSASIGSQNSPLHF. In nucleotides, the CDR3 is TGCAGTGCTAGTATAGGGTCTCAAAATTCACCCCTCCACTTT.